Each of the 13 T cell receptor beta chains below was sequenced from the same sample in a study of shared clonotypes between healthy human individuals. Using immunoSEQ multiplex PCR, the repertoire was profiled, and TCRdb retains in-frame clones only, with some absent. The sample shows 550,000 to 700,000 clones, around 73% of them seen only once. Sequenced material: memory CD4+ T cells sorted from blood. Subset denoted: CD45RA-negative fraction. The receptors originated from a woman in her thirties in good health.

V and J are TRBV19 and TRBJ1-5, with D hard to call. V was trimmed by 6 bases and J by 2 bases, leaving 14 bases between them. Looked up from germline, CDR1 is LNHDA and CDR2 is SQIVND (reference sequence). The CDR3 sequence is 15 residues long. CDR3 nucleotides: TGTGCCAGTAGCCCAATGGGAGGAGGCAATCAGCCCCAGCATTTT. The encoded protein is CASSPMGGGNQPQHF.

A few counts support this clone. Other nucleotide sequences from this sample produce the same CDR3. The chain has TRBV5-1 and TRBJ2-1, with D tentatively TRBD2 (6 bases). The CDR3 is made up of 14 amino acids. V was cut by 0 bases and J by 5 bases, with 9 bases left in between. Germline-derived CDR1 and CDR2 are SGHRS and YFSETQ. The CDR3 here is CASSLAGGNNEQFF. The CDR3 DNA follows: TGCGCCAGCAGCTTGGCCGGCGGGAACAATGAGCAGTTCTTC.

The rearrangement uses TRBV12-5 and TRBJ2-5; 7 bases fit TRBD2. J lost 5 bases, V lost 6 bases, and 15 bases had no gene match. The CDR3 is 16 amino acids. Germline assignment: CDR1 LGHNT and CDR2 FRNRAP. The CDR3 here is CASGPTVWTSAETQYF. In nucleotides, the CDR3 is TGTGCTAGTGGACCCACCGTTTGGACTAGTGCCGAGACCCAGTACTTC.

The gene calls are TRBV28 and TRBJ1-1, with TRBD1 as a possible D gene (5 bases). This CDR3 contains 13 residues. Trimming removed 6 bases from V and 3 bases from J, with 11 bases in between. CDR1 is MDHEN and CDR2 is SYDVKM in the germline V gene. The CDR3 DNA sequence: TGTGCCAGCAGAACGGACATTTACACTGAAGCTTTCTTT. It encodes CASRTDIYTEAFF.

The chain couples TRBV7-9 to TRBJ2-5; TRBD1 might be the D (6 bases). Gene TRBJ2-7 matches the end of the DNA better, so the J call may be wrong. This CDR3 region has 14 residues. The germline gives CDR1 SEHNR, CDR2 FQNEAQ (reference sequence). The CDR3, as DNA: TGTGCCAGCAAAAGGACAGCTACCGCTGGCGAGCAGTACTTC. It codes for CASKRTATAGEQYF.

J is TRBJ2-1 and V is TRBV5-4, with D tentatively TRBD2 (5 bases). Looked up from germline, CDR1 is SGHNT and CDR2 is YYREEE (reference sequence). The ends were cut back, 4 bases at V and 6 bases at J, with 20 bases in the middle. This CDR3 region has 16 residues. The CDR3 nucleotides read TGTGCCAGCAGCGGTACCCGGCCGTCTAGCCCCAATGAGCAGTTCTTC. As protein: CASSGTRPSSPNEQFF. Together with reference TRBV5-4 and TRBJ2-1, the CDR3 gives the full variable domain: ETGVTQSPTHLIKTRGQQVTLRCSSQSGHNTVSWYQQALGQGPQFIFQYYREEENGRGNFPPRFSGLQFPNYSSELNVNALELDDSALYLCASSGTRPSSPNEQFFGPGTRLTVL.

The gene calls are TRBV2 and TRBJ1-4, with a weak D call TRBD1 (5 bases). The CDR3 is 14 amino acids. V was shortened by 6 bases and J by 6 bases, with 14 bases between the two germline ends. The V gene's germline CDR1 is SNHLY and CDR2 FYNNEI. CDR3 in amino acids: CASRVQERYEKLFF. The CDR3 nucleotides are TGTGCCAGCAGAGTACAGGAACGGTATGAAAAACTGTTTTTT. The full variable domain, completed using reference TRBV2 and TRBJ1-4, is EPEVTQTPSHQVTQMGQEVILRCVPISNHLYFYWYRQILGQKVEFLVSFYNNEISEKSEIFDDQFSVERPDGSNFTLKIRSTKLEDSAMYFCASRVQERYEKLFFGSGTQLSVL.

This chain uses TRBV29-1 with TRBJ2-5; TRBD2 matches at 11 bases. Germline V gene data show CDR1 as SQVTM and CDR2 as ANQGSEA. J was trimmed by 5 bases and V by 5 bases; bases with no gene match: 4. The CDR3 has 13 residues. The CDR3 sequence is CSVRLAGGETQYF. DNA for the CDR3: TGCAGCGTTCGGCTAGCGGGGGGCGAGACCCAGTACTTC.

This clone turned up a few times. CDR3 in DNA: TGTGCCAGCACGAGGGAGGGGTCCAATGAGCAGTTCTTC. Encoded protein: CASTREGSNEQFF. V is TRBV2 and J is TRBJ2-1; TRBD2 aligns across 7 bases. CDR1 is SNHLY, CDR2 FYNNEI, per germline. Trimming took 7 bases from V and 6 from J; bases not matched to a gene: 6. CDR3 length equals 13 residues.

On this clone itself: This specimen includes other DNA sequences encoding the same CDR3. This chain connects TRBV6-4 to TRBJ2-1, with 8 positions matching TRBD2. Per the germline V gene, CDR1 is MRHNA and CDR2 is SNTAGT. J lost 4 bases, V lost 3 bases, and 2 bases had no gene match. This CDR3 region has 14 residues. CDR3 amino acids: CASSELAGYNEQFF. The DNA for the CDR3 is TGTGCCAGCAGTGAGCTAGCGGGTTACAATGAGCAGTTCTTC.

The chain links TRBV7-2 to TRBJ1-6; D is undetermined. Between the trimmed V and J ends, which lost 5 bases and 12 bases, there was a span of 17 bases. In germline, CDR1 is SGHTA, CDR2 FQGNSA. The CDR3 consists of 14 residues. CDR3: CASSIRGPFGPLHF. In DNA form, the CDR3 reads TGTGCCAGCAGCATCCGGGGTCCATTCGGACCCCTCCACTTT.

This sequence joins TRBV19 and TRBJ2-3; possibly TRBD2 for D (5 bases). V was pared by 5 bases and J by 0 bases, with 9 bases between. The CDR3 spans 14 residues. Germline CDR1 and CDR2: LNHDA and SQIVND (reference sequence). CDR3 residues: CASSEGSSTDTQYF. The CDR3 DNA reads as TGTGCCAGTAGTGAGGGATCTAGCACAGATACGCAGTATTTT.

The chain uses TRBV7-6 and TRBJ2-7; D call uncertain. CDR1 and CDR2 from the germline V gene are SGHVS and FNYEAQ. Trimming took 4 bases from V and 2 from J, leaving 12 bases between them. The length of the CDR3 is 14 residues. The CDR3, as DNA: TGTGCCAGCAGCTCGCGACAACCACCCTACGAGCAGTACTTC. Its translation: CASSSRQPPYEQYF. Variable domain in full (rest from reference TRBV7-6 and TRBJ2-7): GAGVSQSPRYKVTKRGQDVALRCDPISGHVSLYWYRQALGQGPEFLTYFNYEAQQDKSGLPNDRFSAERPEGSISTLTIQRTEQRDSAMYRCASSSRQPPYEQYFGPGTRLTVT.